The 5 T cell receptor beta chains in this list originate from one sample, sequenced in a study of blood T cell repertoires in COVID-19. This table comes from immunoSEQ multiplex PCR, and its TCRdb copy is limited to in-frame clones, with some not included. The profile covers roughly 100,000 clones, with roughly 92% appearing a single time and 1.9% taken by the ten largest. The specimen sequenced was peripheral blood. The receptors here all came from a woman between 50 and 59 years old with COVID-19, enrolled during active disease.

The V and J genes are TRBV5-1 and TRBJ2-7, with D tentatively TRBD2 (6 bases). Germline V gives CDR1 SGHRS, CDR2 YFSETQ. The V end was cut by 2 bases, the J end by 2 bases, with 14 bases between. This CDR3 is built from 15 residues. The CDR3: CASSFLRDSTYEQYF. The DNA of the CDR3 is TGCGCCAGCAGCTTCCTCCGGGACTCCACCTACGAGCAGTACTTC.

This clone was seen just once. V is TRBV6-2 or TRBV6-3 and J is TRBJ1-5; the match to TRBD1 covers 9 bases. Germline V gene sequence: CDR1 MNHEY, CDR2 SVGEGT. The CDR3 is 15 amino acids. V trimming: 5 bases; J trimming: 6 bases; junction bases outside the gene matches: 8. The CDR3 bases are TGTGCCAGCAGTCGGGACAGGGTGTTAGGTCAGCCCCAGCATTTT. Translated: CASSRDRVLGQPQHF.

The genes are TRBV28 and TRBJ2-7, with D tentatively TRBD2 (6 bases). Germline V gene lookup returns CDR1 MDHEN and CDR2 SYDVKM. V was clipped by 1 base and J by 3 bases, with 13 bases between them. The CDR3 totals 15 residues. CDR3 sequence (DNA): TGTGCCAGCAGTTTATCGCGGGGCCCCTACTACGAGCAGTACTTC. Its protein product is CASSLSRGPYYEQYF. Based on the CDR3 plus reference TRBV28 and TRBJ2-7, the full variable domain is DVKVTQSSRYLVKRTGEKVFLECVQDMDHENMFWYRQDPGLGLRLIYFSYDVKMKEKGDIPEGYSVSREKKERFSLILESASTNQTSMYLCASSLSRGPYYEQYFGPGTRLTVT.

The rearrangement joins TRBV19 to TRBJ1-1, with TRBD1 matching over 7 bases. V lost 7 bases, J lost 0 bases, and 8 bases stayed unmatched. The CDR3 is made up of 15 amino acids. Looked up from germline, CDR1 is LNHDA and CDR2 is SQIVND (reference sequence). In DNA form, the CDR3 reads TGTGCCAGTAATTCGGGACAGATCTTGAACACTGAAGCTTTCTTT. This translates into CASNSGQILNTEAFF.

The J gene is TRBJ2-2, the V gene TRBV6-4; 9 positions match TRBD2. Germline V gene sequence: CDR1 MRHNA, CDR2 SNTAGT. V shed 0 bases and J 0 bases; nucleotides not matched to a gene: 2. The CDR3 has 17 residues. CDR3 sequence reads: CASSDSVAGANTGELFF. The CDR3 nucleotides are TGTGCCAGCAGTGACTCCGTAGCGGGGGCGAACACCGGGGAGCTGTTTTTT.